These 6 T cell receptor beta chains were sequenced from one sample in a study of blood T cell repertoires in COVID-19. Clones were read by immunoSEQ multiplex PCR, and TCRdb kept only the in-frame ones, dropping some. The sample has about 260,000 clones, around 92% seen once. Sequenced input: peripheral blood. The receptors originated from a person aged 18-35 years with COVID-19, enrolled during active disease.

CDR3: CASSNIVRSGANVLTF. The CDR3 DNA reads as TGTGCCAGCAGCAATATCGTCCGCTCTGGGGCCAACGTCCTGACTTTC. The rearrangement joins TRBV21-1 to TRBJ2-6; TRBD2 is the table's D call and was not checked against the DNA. TRBV21-1 is a documented pseudogene. There are 16 residues in the CDR3.

The rearrangement uses TRBV10-2 and TRBJ2-5; 7 bases are shared with TRBD2. Germline V gives CDR1 WSHSY, CDR2 SAAADI. The CDR3 consists of 15 residues. With V trimmed by 2 bases and J by 1 base, 4 bases remained unmatched. The CDR3 is CASSEPWTSQETQYF. The CDR3 nucleotides are TGCGCCAGCAGTGAGCCTTGGACTAGCCAAGAGACCCAGTACTTC.

The chain joins TRBV28 to TRBJ2-7; a weak D match, TRBD2 (6 bases). This CDR3 spans 15 amino acids. CDR1 and CDR2 from the germline V gene are MDHEN and SYDVKM. Between the trimmed V and J ends, which lost 1 base and 6 bases, there was a span of 16 bases. CDR3 residues: CASSLFGTAGREQYF. CDR3 DNA sequence: TGTGCCAGCAGTTTATTTGGGACTGCGGGGCGCGAGCAGTACTTC.

The chain recombines TRBV11-2 with TRBJ2-2; 12 bases are a match to TRBD2. V trimming: 0 bases; J trimming: 5 bases; junction bases outside the gene matches: 13. Germline CDR1 is SGHAT and CDR2 is FQNNGV. The CDR3 is 20 amino acids. CDR3 residues: CASSLDRASGRASYTGELFF. In DNA, the CDR3 is TGTGCCAGCAGCTTAGATCGGGCTAGCGGGAGGGCCTCGTATACCGGGGAGCTGTTTTTT. The full variable domain, in which reference TRBV11-2 and TRBJ2-2 provide the parts outside the CDR3, is EAGVAQSPRYKIIEKRQSVAFWCNPISGHATLYWYQQILGQGPKLLIQFQNNGVVDDSQLPKDRFSAERLKGVDSTLKIQPAKLEDSAVYLCASSLDRASGRASYTGELFFGEGSRLTVL.

The V and J genes are TRBV3-1 (or the pseudogene TRBV3-2) and TRBJ2-1; no firm D call. Looked up from germline, CDR1 is LGHDT and CDR2 is YNNKEL (reference sequence). The CDR3 has 18 amino acids. V shed 0 bases and J shed 2 bases, with 17 bases lying between them. In DNA, the CDR3 is TGTGCCAGCAGCCAAGATCCACCCTTAGTTCGGGCCTACAATGAGCAGTTCTTC. Translating it yields CASSQDPPLVRAYNEQFF.

The V and J genes are TRBV28 and TRBJ1-5, with unresolved D. Germline V CDR1 and CDR2: MDHEN, SYDVKM. The CDR3 length is 14 residues. The V end lost 6 bases, the J end lost 1 base, and 10 bases lay between the germline ends. The CDR3 sequence: CASSSPPSNQPQHF. As DNA, the CDR3 is TGTGCCAGCAGCTCCCCTCCCAGCAATCAGCCCCAGCATTTT. The full variable domain, in which reference TRBV28 and TRBJ1-5 provide the parts outside the CDR3, is DVKVTQSSRYLVKRTGEKVFLECVQDMDHENMFWYRQDPGLGLRLIYFSYDVKMKEKGDIPEGYSVSREKKERFSLILESASTNQTSMYLCASSSPPSNQPQHFGDGTRLSIL.